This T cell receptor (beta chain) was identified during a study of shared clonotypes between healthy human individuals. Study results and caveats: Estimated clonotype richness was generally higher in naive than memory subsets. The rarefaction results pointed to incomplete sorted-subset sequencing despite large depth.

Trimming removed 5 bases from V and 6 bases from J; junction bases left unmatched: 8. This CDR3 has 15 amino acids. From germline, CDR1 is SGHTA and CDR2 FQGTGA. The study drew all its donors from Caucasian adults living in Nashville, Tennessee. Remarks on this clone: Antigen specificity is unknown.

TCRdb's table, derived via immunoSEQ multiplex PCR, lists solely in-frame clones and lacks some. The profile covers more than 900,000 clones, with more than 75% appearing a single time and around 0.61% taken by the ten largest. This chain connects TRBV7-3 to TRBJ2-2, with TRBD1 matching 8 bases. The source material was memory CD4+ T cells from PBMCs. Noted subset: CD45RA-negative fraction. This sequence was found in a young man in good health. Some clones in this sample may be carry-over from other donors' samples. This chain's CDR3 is CASSIDRGGPGELFF. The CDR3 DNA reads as TGTGCCAGCAGCATCGACAGGGGAGGTCCCGGGGAGCTGTTTTTT.